One sample yielded the 15 T cell receptor beta chains listed below, sequenced in a study of breast tumors, draining lymph nodes, adjacent tissues. The lymph nodes were axillary draining lymph nodes from breast cancer patients. TCRdb re-analysed the multiplex PCR reads in MiXCR, keeping a single row per CDR3 protein. This sample has some 130,000 distinct CDR3 sequences; under 25% occur once, and the top ten carry about 2.4%. Sequences were obtained from axillary lymph node tissue. Every receptor here comes from a female donor with breast cancer. Some clones in this sample may be carry-over from other donors' samples.

To note about this clonotype: One junction end disagrees with the germline gene, perhaps due to a read error. The chain recombines TRBV11-3 with TRBJ2-5; possibly TRBD1 or TRBD2 for D (6 bases each). The CDR3 totals 15 residues. Germline V lookup: CDR1 SGHNT, CDR2 YENEEA. CDR3 loop: CAGSPRGGLVETQYF. The CDR3 DNA is TGTGCCGGCAGCCCCAGAGGGGGGCTAGTGGAGACCCAGTACTTC.

This clonotype was seen ten or more times. The genes are TRBV20-1 and TRBJ2-1; D is undetermined. V was cut by 3 bases and J by 10 bases, with 19 bases left in between. There are 14 residues in the CDR3. CDR1 DFQATT and CDR2 SNEGSKA come from the germline V gene (reference sequence). CDR3 protein: CSASKLAPIGEQFF. The CDR3 nucleotides read TGCAGTGCTAGTAAGTTAGCACCCATTGGAGAGCAGTTCTTC.

This clonotype was seen at least ten times. The chain combines TRBV7-9 with TRBJ2-7; the match to TRBD2 covers 9 bases. Germline trimming cut 5 bases from V and 3 bases from J; bases unmatched to any gene: 5. From germline, CDR1 is SEHNR and CDR2 FQNEAQ (reference sequence). This CDR3 is 14 amino acids long. CDR3 protein: CASSPAGGFYEQYF. CDR3 sequence (DNA): TGTGCCAGCAGCCCAGCGGGAGGATTCTACGAGCAGTACTTC.

The J gene is TRBJ2-2, the V gene TRBV19, with TRBD2 matching 7 bases. The germline V gene has CDR1 LNHDA and CDR2 SQIVND (reference sequence). CDR3 size: 16 residues. V was pared by 7 bases and J by 0 bases, with 8 bases of the junction left unmatched. CDR3 DNA: TGTGCCAGTACCGGGCTAGCGGCAACGAACACCGGGGAGCTGTTTTTT. It yields the protein CASTGLAATNTGELFF.

This clonotype has ten or more counts. V is TRBV20-1 and J is TRBJ2-7; D could derive from TRBD1 or TRBD2 (5 bases each). V lost 7 bases, J lost 0 bases, and 16 bases lay in between. Germline-derived CDR1 and CDR2 are DFQATT and SNEGSKA (reference sequence). This CDR3 has 14 residues. CDR3 in DNA: TGCAGTGGCCTCCGGGACCCCAGCTCCTACGAGCAGTACTTC. It encodes CSGLRDPSSYEQYF.

This clonotype was picked up many times. The chain couples TRBV4-1 to TRBJ2-7, with D uncertain. Germline CDR1 is MGHRA and CDR2 is YSYEKL. This CDR3 has 15 residues. With 4 bases removed from V and 4 bases from J, the gap between germline ends came to 17 bases. DNA of the CDR3: TGCGCCAGCAGCCCCAGAGACGAACTATCTTACGAGCAGTACTTC. This gives the protein CASSPRDELSYEQYF.

Remarks on this clonotype: Being one base from a much bigger clone, this may be a read error. V usage is TRBV7-9 and J usage is TRBJ2-1; 7 bases are a match to TRBD2. Germline CDR1 SEHNR, CDR2 FQNEAQ (reference sequence). This CDR3 has 13 residues. The trim removed 7 bases at V and 6 bases at J, leaving 6 bases unmatched. The CDR3 region has the DNA TGTGCCAGCACCGGCGGGGGTCCCAATGAGCAGTTCTTC. Translated, it gives CASTGGGPNEQFF.

This clonotype occurred many times. The chain carries TRBV15 and TRBJ1-2; the D is unclear. With 0 bases removed from V and 8 bases from J, the gap between germline ends came to 7 bases. Germline V gene sequence: CDR1 LNHNV, CDR2 YYDKDF (reference sequence). The CDR3 is 12 amino acids. This chain's CDR3 is CATSRDMVGYTF. As DNA, the CDR3 is TGTGCCACCAGCAGAGATATGGTAGGCTACACCTTC.

In regard to this clonotype: This may arise from a read error, as a much more abundant clone is one base away. V and J are TRBV6-5 and TRBJ2-1; maybe TRBD2 (6 bases). The CDR3 length is 16 residues. The V end was cut by 2 bases, the J end by 0 bases, with 11 bases between. Germline V gene lookup returns CDR1 MNHEY and CDR2 SVGAGI. CDR3 DNA: TGTGCCAGCAGTTACAGGGCTAGCGCCTCCTACAATGAGCAGTTCTTC. Translation: CASSYRASASYNEQFF.

The rearrangement uses TRBV27 and TRBJ2-3, with 10 nucleotides matching TRBD1. The CDR3 covers 16 residues. V gave up 0 bases and J gave up 4 bases; unmatched junction bases: 4. Germline lookup yields CDR1 MNHEY and CDR2 SMNVEV (reference sequence). The CDR3 region has the DNA TGTGCCAGCAGTTTATCGGGACAGGGGCCCGCAGATACGCAGTATTTT. Encoded protein: CASSLSGQGPADTQYF.

Points on this clonotype: A read error may produce the germline difference seen at one junction end. The rearrangement joins TRBV20-1 to TRBJ2-5, with D possibly being TRBD1 or TRBD2 (6 bases each). Germline V CDR1 and CDR2: DFQATT, SNEGSKA (reference sequence). This CDR3 has 12 residues. The CDR3 nucleotides are TGCAGTGCTACTCGGGGGCAAGGGACCCAGTACTTC. Amino acids: CSATRGQGTQYF.

About this clonotype: Being one base from a much bigger clone, this may be a read error. The chain employs TRBV3-1 and TRBJ2-5; the match to TRBD2 covers 8 bases. Per the germline V gene, CDR1 is LGHDT and CDR2 is YNNKEL (reference sequence). The CDR3 spans 13 residues. The CDR3 is CAGSQDSRTSGFF. As DNA, the CDR3 is TGTGCCGGCAGCCAAGACTCTAGAACTAGCGGATTCTTC.

This clonotype was observed at least ten times. This chain links TRBV24-1 with TRBJ2-5; 7 bases align to TRBD2. CDR1 and CDR2 (germline): KGHDR, SFDVKD. CDR3 length equals 12 residues. J was trimmed by 5 bases and V by 6 bases; bases with no gene match: 2. CDR3 in DNA: TGTGCCACCAGTTGGGGGGGTGAGACCCAGTACTTC. The encoded protein is CATSWGGETQYF.

The sample holds many counts of this clonotype. The chain employs TRBV4-2 and TRBJ2-2; the match to TRBD2 covers 9 bases. Germline lookup yields CDR1 LGHNA and CDR2 YNFKEQ. The CDR3 is 16 amino acids. Unmatched junction bases numbered 8, after V lost 4 bases and J lost 5 bases. CDR3 amino acids: CASSPSRTSVTGELFF. CDR3 nucleotide sequence: TGTGCCAGCAGCCCTTCGAGGACTAGCGTTACCGGGGAGCTGTTTTTT.

This clonotype was detected many times. V and J are TRBV19 and TRBJ2-7; 8 nucleotides match TRBD1. The CDR3 runs 14 residues. CDR1 and CDR2 from the germline V gene are LNHDA and SQIVND (reference sequence). The J segment lost 7 bases and the V segment lost 3 bases, leaving 8 bases of the junction unmatched. CDR3 residues: CASSMNQGAREQYF. CDR3 DNA: TGTGCCAGTAGTATGAACCAGGGGGCGCGGGAGCAGTACTTC.